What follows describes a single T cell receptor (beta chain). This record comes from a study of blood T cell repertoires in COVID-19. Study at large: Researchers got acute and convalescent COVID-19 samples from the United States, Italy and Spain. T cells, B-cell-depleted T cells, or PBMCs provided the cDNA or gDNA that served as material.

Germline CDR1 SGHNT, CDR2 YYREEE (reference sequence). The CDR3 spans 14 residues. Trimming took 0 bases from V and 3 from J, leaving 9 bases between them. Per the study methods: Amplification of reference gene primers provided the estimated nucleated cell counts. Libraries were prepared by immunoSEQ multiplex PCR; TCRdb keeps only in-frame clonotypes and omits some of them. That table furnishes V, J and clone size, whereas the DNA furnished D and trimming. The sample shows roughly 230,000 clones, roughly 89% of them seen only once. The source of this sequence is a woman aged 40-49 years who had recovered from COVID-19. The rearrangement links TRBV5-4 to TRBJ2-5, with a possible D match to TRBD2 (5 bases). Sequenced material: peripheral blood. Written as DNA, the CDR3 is TGTGCCAGCAGCTTGGCCAACGGGGAAGAGACCCAGTACTTC. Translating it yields CASSLANGEETQYF. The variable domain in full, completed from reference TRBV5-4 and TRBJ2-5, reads ETGVTQSPTHLIKTRGQQVTLRCSSQSGHNTVSWYQQALGQGPQFIFQYYREEENGRGNFPPRFSGLQFPNYSSELNVNALELDDSALYLCASSLANGEETQYFGPGTRLLVL.